This TCR beta chain comes out of a study of high-grade serous ovarian cancer treatment subgroups. General study results and limits: Clonal relatedness tracked neoantigen level, and by trend copy number and mutation load. The analyses considered CDR3 and ignored CDR1 and CDR2. Repertoire similarity ranged about 0.11 to 0.79 between tumors of one patient.

Remarks on this clone: What it binds is not known.

Germline CDR1 and CDR2: MNHEY and SMNVEV (reference sequence). V lost 3 bases to trimming and J lost 6 bases, with 15 bases between them. The CDR3 extends over 15 amino acids. Profiling relied on immunoSEQ multiplex PCR, and the TCRdb table lists in-frame clones only, not all of them. Counted here are 10,000 or so clones, more than 70% occurring once; the ten biggest clones make up 10%. The tumor samples were collected prior to definitive surgery or chemotherapy. Sequences were obtained from tumor tissue. The rearrangement uses TRBV27 and TRBJ2-4, with TRBD2 as a possible D gene (5 bases). The receptor was isolated from a human donor with high-grade serous ovarian cancer. The CDR3 bases are TGTGCCAGCAGTTTCGTCCCCCCCGGGGTAAACATTCAGTACTTC. It specifies CASSFVPPGVNIQYF.